This T cell receptor (beta chain) was sequenced for a study of CD8+CD57+ T cells in acquired aplastic anemia. Study context: An average of approximately 3.4 ug of DNA was obtained from sorted CD4+ and CD8+ cells. Study results and caveats: Around 27 CD8+ CDR3 sequences occurred in both the patients and the controls.

In patients chosen for sequencing, flow cytometry had shown CD8+CD57+ cell expansion. This clonotype was detected ten times or more. What it binds is not known. For CDR3 and TCR beta VDJ profiling, genomic DNA was the template used. TCRdb analysed the reads with MiXCR anew, one entry per CDR3 protein. The table records some 140,000 distinct CDR3 sequences, 52% of them present only once. V trimming: 1 base; J trimming: 8 bases; junction bases outside the gene matches: 9. Germline V gives CDR1 SGHNT, CDR2 YYREEE (reference sequence). The CDR3 contains 15 residues. Input material: sorted CD4+, CD8+, or CD8+CD57+ T cells (not recorded which) from PBMCs. The source is a human donor with aplastic anemia. The gene calls are TRBV5-4 and TRBJ2-1; the match to TRBD1 covers 7 bases. The CDR3 DNA follows: TGTGCCAGCAGCTTGTCCAGGGGGAATAGGTATGAGCAGTTCTTC. It translates to CASSLSRGNRYEQFF.